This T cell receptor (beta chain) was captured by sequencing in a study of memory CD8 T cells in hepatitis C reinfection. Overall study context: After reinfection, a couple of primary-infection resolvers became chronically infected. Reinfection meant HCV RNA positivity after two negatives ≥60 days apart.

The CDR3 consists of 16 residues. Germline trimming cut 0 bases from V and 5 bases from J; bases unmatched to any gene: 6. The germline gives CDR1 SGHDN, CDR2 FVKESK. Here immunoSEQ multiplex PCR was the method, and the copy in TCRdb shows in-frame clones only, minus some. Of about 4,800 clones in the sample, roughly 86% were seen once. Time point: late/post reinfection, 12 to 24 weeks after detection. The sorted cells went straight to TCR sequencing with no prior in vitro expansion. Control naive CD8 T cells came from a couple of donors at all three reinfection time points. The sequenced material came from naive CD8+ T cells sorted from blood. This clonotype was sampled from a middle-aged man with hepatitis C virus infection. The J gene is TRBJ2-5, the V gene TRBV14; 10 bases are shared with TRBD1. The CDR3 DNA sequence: TGTGCCAGCAGCCAAGAAATCGGGACAGGGGTCGAGACCCAGTACTTC. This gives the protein CASSQEIGTGVETQYF.